A selection of T cell receptor beta chains follows, all from one sample in a study of blood T cell repertoires in COVID-19. Profiled with immunoSEQ multiplex PCR; TCRdb holds only in-frame clones, not every one. Seen here are under 300,000 clones, around nine tenths observed once, and the top ten hold 2.1%. Source material: peripheral blood. The receptors originated from a woman in her 40s who had recovered from COVID-19. Both conserved end residues are part of each CDR3. D genes are given only for firm matches. The size entry is marked missing in some rows and otherwise reads once, few, many or a size class.

D	V	J	size	length	CDR3	DNA
TRBD1	TRBV19	TRBJ1-2	NA	13	CASRPDRVSGYTF	TGTGCCAGTAGGCCGGACAGGGTCTCTGGCTACACCTTC
NA	TRBV7-9	TRBJ2-1	NA	17	CASSSWPPSFSGNEQFF	TGTGCCAGCAGCTCATGGCCCCCTAGTTTCTCGGGAAATGAGCAGTTCTTC
TRBD1	TRBV7-2	TRBJ1-5	NA	15	CASSPRTGGEQPQHF	TGTGCCAGCAGCCCAAGGACAGGGGGCGAACAGCCCCAGCATTTT
TRBD1	TRBV7-2	TRBJ2-1	NA	14	CASSLDRGLNEQFF	TGTGCCAGCAGCTTGGACAGGGGGCTAAATGAGCAGTTCTTC
TRBD1	TRBV7-9	TRBJ2-3	NA	16	CASSLSDRVISDTQYF	TGTGCCAGCAGCTTGTCGGACAGGGTGATTTCGGATACGCAGTATTTT
NA	TRBV6-5	TRBJ1-4	NA	15	CASSYSQGTNEKLFF	TGTGCCAGCAGTTACTCGCAGGGTACGAATGAAAAACTGTTTTTT
TRBD1	TRBV20-1	TRBJ2-7	NA	18	CSASRAEGGQGSSYEQYF	TGCAGTGCTAGTAGGGCAGAGGGCGGACAGGGAAGCTCCTACGAGCAGTACTTC
NA	TRBV7-8	TRBJ1-5	NA	15	CASSHYDTFNQPQHF	TGTGCCAGCAGCCATTACGACACCTTTAATCAGCCCCAGCATTTT
TRBD1	TRBV29-1	TRBJ1-2	once	14	CSVEARTGYVGYTF	TGCAGCGTTGAAGCCCGGACAGGCTACGTTGGCTACACCTTC
NA	TRBV6-5	TRBJ1-2	NA	13	CASRGGRSYGYTF	TGTGCCAGCCGAGGGGGACGAAGCTATGGCTACACCTTC
TRBD1	TRBV7-2	TRBJ1-2	NA	16	CASSLAGQGGMGGYTF	TGTGCCAGCAGCTTAGCGGGTCAAGGGGGCATGGGGGGCTACACCTTC
NA	TRBV11-3	TRBJ2-1	NA	15	CASSYGGSSYNEQFF	TGTGCCAGCAGCTACGGTGGGAGCTCCTACAATGAGCAGTTCTTC
NA	TRBV18	TRBJ1-5	NA	14	CASSPTGEGQPQHF	TGTGCCAGCTCACCAACGGGAGAGGGACAGCCCCAGCATTTT
TRBD1	TRBV9	TRBJ1-3	NA	18	CASSGDRGLDYSGNTIYF	TGTGCCAGCAGCGGTGACAGGGGTCTCGATTACTCTGGAAACACCATATATTTT
NA	TRBV6-1	TRBJ1-5	many	13	CASSEQGYQPQHF	TGTGCCAGCAGTGAACAGGGGTACCAGCCCCAGCATTTT
NA	TRBV4-3	TRBJ2-7	few	14	CASSYSQLTYEQYF	TGCGCCAGCAGCTATTCACAGCTTACCTACGAGCAGTACTTC
NA	TRBV27	TRBJ1-3	NA	15	CASSPRTGTGNTIYF	TGTGCCAGCAGTCCCAGGACCGGAACGGGGAACACCATATATTTT
NA	TRBV7-3	TRBJ1-1	NA	15	CASSLTAQGGTEAFF	TGTGCCAGCAGCTTAACGGCCCAGGGAGGCACTGAAGCTTTCTTT
TRBD1	TRBV7-9	TRBJ2-7	NA	16	CASSLVGTGRSYEQYF	TGTGCCAGCAGCTTAGTTGGGACAGGCCGTTCCTACGAGCAGTACTTC
TRBD1	TRBV11-2	TRBJ2-6	NA	16	CASSFGDRTGANVLTF	TGTGCCAGCAGCTTTGGGGACAGGACTGGGGCCAACGTCCTGACTTTC
NA	TRBV11-2	TRBJ2-1	NA	13	CASSLIANNEQFF	TGTGCCAGCAGCTTAATAGCGAACAATGAGCAGTTCTTC
TRBD1	TRBV6-2/TRBV6-3	TRBJ1-5	few	21	CASSYSTGTGGPAGSGQPQHF	TGTGCCAGCAGTTACTCAACGGGGACAGGGGGCCCCGCTGGGTCGGGTCAGCCCCAGCATTTT
TRBD1	TRBV18	TRBJ2-1	NA	17	CASSPSLSGGGDNEQFF	TGTGCCAGCTCACCATCTCTGTCAGGGGGCGGGGACAATGAGCAGTTCTTC
NA	TRBV5-1	TRBJ2-7	NA	14	CASSSWTDPYEQYF	TGCGCCAGCAGCTCCTGGACAGACCCCTACGAGCAGTACTTC
NA	TRBV7-2	TRBJ2-1	NA	16	CASSPSRAGPYNEQFF	TGTGCCAGCAGCCCTAGTAGGGCGGGGCCCTACAATGAGCAGTTCTTC
TRBD2	TRBV7-2	TRBJ2-1	NA	15	CASSLERGGYNEQFF	TGTGCCAGCAGCCTGGAGCGGGGGGGCTACAATGAGCAGTTCTTC
TRBD1	TRBV20-1	TRBJ2-5	NA	11	CSAPTGETQYF	TGCAGTGCGCCGACAGGGGAGACCCAGTACTTC
TRBD2	TRBV6-5	TRBJ2-3	once	14	CASRSGGGGDTQYF	TGTGCCAGCCGTTCGGGGGGGGGAGGAGATACGCAGTATTTT
NA	TRBV28	TRBJ2-7	NA	13	CASTGQGLYEQYF	TGTGCCAGCACCGGGCAGGGCCTATACGAGCAGTACTTC
NA	TRBV6-2/TRBV6-3	TRBJ1-5	NA	15	CASSYVGGGNQPQHF	TGTGCCAGCAGTTACGTGGGCGGGGGTAATCAGCCCCAGCATTTT
NA	TRBV21-1	TRBJ2-3	NA	15	CASSTTGDRTDTQYF	TGTGCCAGCAGCACGACAGGGGACCGCACAGATACGCAGTATTTT
NA	TRBV19	TRBJ1-5	NA	14	CASSNRVREQPQHF	TGTGCCAGTAGCAACAGGGTGCGAGAACAGCCCCAGCATTTT
NA	TRBV2	TRBJ2-3	NA	22	CASSEISVQGRVYRKSTDTQYF	TGTGCCAGCAGTGAAATTTCAGTCCAGGGGCGCGTTTACCGCAAAAGCACAGATACGCAGTATTTT
TRBD1	TRBV5-4	TRBJ2-5	NA	13	CASSSTGVETQYF	TGTGCCAGCAGCTCGACAGGGGTAGAGACCCAGTACTTC
TRBD1	TRBV4-2	TRBJ1-4	NA	16	CASSQYDRGTNEKLFF	TGTGCCAGCAGCCAGTACGACAGGGGCACGAATGAAAAACTGTTTTTT
NA	TRBV3-1/TRBV3-2	TRBJ1-6	few	13	CASSGYRDAPLHF	TGTGCCAGCAGTGGGTACAGGGACGCACCCCTCCACTTT
NA	TRBV7-2	TRBJ1-1	NA	14	CASSFRGENTEAFF	TGTGCCAGCAGCTTTCGGGGGGAGAACACTGAAGCTTTCTTT
TRBD2	TRBV19	TRBJ2-1	NA	15	CASSSQTSGGNEQFF	TGTGCCAGTAGTAGCCAGACTAGCGGGGGAAATGAGCAGTTCTTC
NA	TRBV21-1	TRBJ2-2	NA	15	CASSKVAGNTGELFF	TGTGCCAGCAGCAAAGTCGCAGGAAACACCGGGGAGCTGTTTTTT
TRBD1	TRBV18	TRBJ1-5	NA	13	CASSYTGAQPQHF	TGTGCCAGCTCATACACAGGGGCTCAGCCCCAGCATTTT
TRBD2	TRBV5-8	TRBJ2-1	NA	15	CASSFGRGSYNEQFF	TGTGCCAGCAGCTTTGGGCGGGGGAGCTACAATGAGCAGTTCTTC
TRBD1	TRBV5-1	TRBJ2-3	NA	14	CASSSGQVEDTQYF	TGCGCCAGCAGTTCCGGACAGGTCGAAGATACGCAGTATTTT
TRBD1	TRBV30	TRBJ2-5	NA	16	CAWSVRAGTGGETQYF	TGTGCCTGGAGTGTACGGGCCGGGACAGGGGGAGAGACCCAGTACTTC
NA	TRBV28	TRBJ2-2	NA	14	CASSSLQYTGELFF	TGTGCCAGCAGTTCCCTGCAGTACACCGGGGAGCTGTTTTTT
TRBD1	TRBV29-1	TRBJ2-7	NA	13	CSVGQGASYEQYF	TGCAGCGTCGGACAGGGTGCTTCCTACGAGCAGTACTTC
TRBD1	TRBV3-1/TRBV3-2	TRBJ1-1	NA	16	CASSQETGQGTTEAFF	TGTGCCAGCAGCCAAGAAACGGGACAGGGGACCACTGAAGCTTTCTTT
TRBD2	TRBV7-9	TRBJ2-1	NA	17	CASSLDSAGGPYNEQFF	TGTGCCAGCAGCTTAGATTCAGCGGGAGGCCCTTACAATGAGCAGTTCTTC
NA	TRBV27	TRBJ1-6	NA	15	CASSPSGGGNSPLHF	TGTGCCAGCAGTCCATCCGGGGGAGGCAATTCACCCCTCCACTTT
NA	TRBV12-3/TRBV12-4	TRBJ2-7	NA	12	CASSFGSYEQYF	TGTGCCAGCAGTTTCGGCTCCTACGAGCAGTACTTC
NA	TRBV19	TRBJ1-5	few	12	CASGDSNQPQHF	TGTGCCAGCGGGGATAGCAATCAGCCCCAGCATTTT
NA	TRBV9	TRBJ2-7	NA	15	CASSVDPTGSYEQYF	TGTGCCAGCAGCGTAGACCCCACAGGCTCCTACGAGCAGTACTTC
NA	TRBV12-3/TRBV12-4	TRBJ2-1	NA	13	CASSLGGGNEQFF	TGTGCCAGCAGTTTGGGTGGGGGGAATGAGCAGTTCTTC
NA	TRBV5-5	TRBJ1-1	NA	13	CASSFSGNAEAFF	TGTGCCAGCAGCTTCTCAGGGAACGCTGAAGCTTTCTTT
TRBD1	TRBV6-5	TRBJ1-2	once	13	CASRTTGVYGYTF	TGTGCCAGCAGGACGACAGGGGTCTATGGCTACACCTTC